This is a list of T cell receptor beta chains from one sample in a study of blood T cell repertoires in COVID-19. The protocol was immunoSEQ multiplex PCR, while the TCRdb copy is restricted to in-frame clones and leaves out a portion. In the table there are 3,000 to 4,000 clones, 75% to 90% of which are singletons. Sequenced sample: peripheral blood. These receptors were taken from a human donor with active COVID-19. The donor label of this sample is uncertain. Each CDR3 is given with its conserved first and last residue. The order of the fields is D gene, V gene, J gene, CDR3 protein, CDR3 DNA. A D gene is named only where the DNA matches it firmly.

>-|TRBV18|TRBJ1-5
CASSEAQGNQPQHF
TGTGCCAGCTCAGAAGCGCAGGGTAATCAGCCCCAGCATTTT
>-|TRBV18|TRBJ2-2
CASSPLPGDTDAGELFF
TGTGCCAGCTCACCGCTTCCCGGGGACACCGACGCCGGGGAGCTGTTTTTT
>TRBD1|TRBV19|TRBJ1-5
CASSIQGQGQPQHF
TGTGCCAGTAGTATACAGGGACAGGGTCAGCCCCAGCATTTT
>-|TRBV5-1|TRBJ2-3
CASSSTQGTGQYF
TGCGCCAGCAGCTCAACACAGGGAACGGGGCAGTATTTT
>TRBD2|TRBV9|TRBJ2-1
CASSPPVIGTSGRAEQFF
TGTGCCAGCAGCCCGCCGGTGATCGGGACTAGCGGGAGGGCTGAGCAGTTCTTC
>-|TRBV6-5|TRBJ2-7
CATRGDNYEQYF
TGTGCCACCCGAGGGGACAACTACGAGCAGTACTTC
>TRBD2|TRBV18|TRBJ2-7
CASSPLSLAGGTFYEQYF
TGTGCCAGCTCACCACTTTCCCTAGCGGGGGGGACTTTCTACGAGCAGTACTTC
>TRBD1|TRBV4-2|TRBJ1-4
CASSQGSGGFNEKLFF
TGTGCCAGCAGCCAAGGGTCAGGGGGGTTTAATGAAAAACTGTTTTTT
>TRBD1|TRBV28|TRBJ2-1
CASSRTGRSYNEQFF
TGTGCCAGCAGTCGGACAGGGAGGTCGTACAATGAGCAGTTCTTC
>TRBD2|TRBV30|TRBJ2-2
CAWSGVAGAQNTGELFF
TGTGCCTGGAGCGGGGTAGCGGGGGCACAGAACACCGGGGAGCTGTTTTTT
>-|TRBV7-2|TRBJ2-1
CASNRGSSYNEQFF
TGTGCCAGCAACCGGGGGTCCTCCTACAATGAGCAGTTCTTC